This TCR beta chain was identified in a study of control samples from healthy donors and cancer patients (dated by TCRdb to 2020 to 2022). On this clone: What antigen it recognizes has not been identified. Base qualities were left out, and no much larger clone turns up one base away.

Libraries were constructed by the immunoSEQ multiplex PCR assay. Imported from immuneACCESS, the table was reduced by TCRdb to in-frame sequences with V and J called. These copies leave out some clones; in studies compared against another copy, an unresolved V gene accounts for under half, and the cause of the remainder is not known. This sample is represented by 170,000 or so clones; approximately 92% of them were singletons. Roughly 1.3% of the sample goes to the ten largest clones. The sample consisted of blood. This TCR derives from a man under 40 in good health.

The CDR3 here reads CASSQTREQYF. In nucleotides, the sequence is TGTGCCAGCAGCCAGACTCGGGAGCAGTACTTC. The rearrangement combines TRBV3-1 (or the pseudogene TRBV3-2) with TRBJ2-7; no D segment can be confidently identified. V drops 3 bases and J drops 7 bases, leaving 7 bases in between. From the cysteine up to the phenylalanine, the CDR3 has a length of 11 residues. This entry keeps only the CDR3 DNA: 33 bases, framed from base 1. CDR1 and CDR2 are read off the germline V gene (reference sequence) as LGHDT and YNNKEL.